Detailed here is one T cell receptor beta chain. The antigen is unknown. The data originate from a study of T cell responses to AZD1222 COVID-19 vaccine. Recipients boosted at about 4 weeks or about 12 weeks are pooled. Study-level results: Unmutated regions of variants are reportedly targeted by nearly half of spike-specific TCRs. Clonal diversity was possibly underestimated, and the donors were mostly white British, with more females.

V was pared by 0 bases and J by 3 bases, with 14 bases between. The CDR3 is 16 residues long. Germline-derived CDR1 and CDR2 are MNHEY and SVGEGT. Profiling relied on immunoSEQ multiplex PCR, and the TCRdb table lists in-frame clones only, not all of them. The data contain fewer than 100,000 clones, approximately 90% of them singletons. This receptor was obtained from an adult who received the AZD1222 COVID-19 vaccine. The sample in question was peripheral blood, obtained 28 days after the second AZD1222 dose. This chain uses TRBV6-2 or TRBV6-3 with TRBJ1-1, with D tentatively TRBD1 (5 bases). The CDR3 spells CASSYSFGAGDTEAFF. The CDR3 DNA follows: TGTGCCAGCAGTTACTCGTTCGGGGCGGGGGACACTGAAGCTTTCTTT.